This T cell receptor beta chain was identified in a study of blood T cell repertoires in COVID-19. Here immunoSEQ multiplex PCR was the method, and the copy in TCRdb shows in-frame clones only, minus some. The profile shows approximately 290,000 clones, around 85% of them singletons. This CDR3 region has 16 residues. The germline gives CDR1 SGHRS, CDR2 YFSETQ. Trimming took off 0 bases at V and 0 bases at J, with 12 bases between the two ends. A remark on this clone: The sample has other DNA sequences that encode this CDR3 too.

This clonotype originated in a human donor with COVID-19, enrolled during active disease. The donor label of this sample is uncertain. Material for sequencing was peripheral blood. The chain links TRBV5-1 to TRBJ1-1, with TRBD1 as a possible D gene (6 bases). CDR3: CASSLAGGSMNTEAFF. In DNA, the CDR3 is TGCGCCAGCAGCTTGGCTGGGGGCAGTATGAACACTGAAGCTTTCTTT.